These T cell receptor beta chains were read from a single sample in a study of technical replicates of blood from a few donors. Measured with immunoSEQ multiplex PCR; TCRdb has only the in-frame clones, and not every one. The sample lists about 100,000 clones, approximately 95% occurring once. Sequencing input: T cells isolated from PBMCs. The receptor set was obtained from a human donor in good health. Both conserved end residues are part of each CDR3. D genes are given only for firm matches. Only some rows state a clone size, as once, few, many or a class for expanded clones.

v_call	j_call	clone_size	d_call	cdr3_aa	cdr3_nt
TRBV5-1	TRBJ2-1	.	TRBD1	CASSYGQGGNNEQFF	TGCGCCAGCAGCTACGGACAGGGGGGAAACAATGAGCAGTTCTTC
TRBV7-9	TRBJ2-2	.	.	CAFPRENTGELFF	TGTGCCTTCCCCCGGGAGAACACCGGGGAGCTGTTTTTT
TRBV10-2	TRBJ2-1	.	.	CASSEQPRSLLYNEQFF	TGCGCCAGCAGTGAGCAACCTCGGTCCCTACTATACAATGAGCAGTTCTTC
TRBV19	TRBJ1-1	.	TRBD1	CASSARGRGTEAFF	TGTGCCAGTAGCGCCAGGGGGCGTGGGACTGAAGCTTTCTTT
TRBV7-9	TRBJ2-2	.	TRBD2	CASSLSGGATGELFF	TGTGCCAGCAGCCTTAGCGGGGGGGCCACCGGGGAGCTGTTTTTT
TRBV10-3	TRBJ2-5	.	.	CAIARSEETQYF	TGTGCCATCGCTAGGTCGGAAGAGACCCAGTACTTC
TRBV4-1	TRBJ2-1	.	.	CASSQPTRGTTSNEQFF	TGCGCCAGCAGCCAACCAACAAGGGGGACTACCTCCAATGAGCAGTTCTTC
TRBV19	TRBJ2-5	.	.	CASSILLNGETQYF	TGTGCCAGTAGTATCCTCCTTAACGGAGAGACCCAGTACTTC
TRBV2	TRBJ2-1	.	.	CASSEQYNEQFF	TGTGCCAGCAGTGAACAGTACAATGAGCAGTTCTTC
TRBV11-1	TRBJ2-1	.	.	CASSPLRGATGEQFF	TGTGCCAGCAGCCCTCTTCGGGGTGCGACGGGTGAGCAGTTCTTC
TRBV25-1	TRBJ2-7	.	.	CASSDPSGYEQYF	TGTGCCAGCAGTGACCCCTCCGGGTACGAGCAGTACTTC
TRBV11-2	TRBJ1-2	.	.	CASSHARGERLGYTF	TGTGCCAGCAGCCATGCACGCGGGGAAAGGTTGGGCTACACCTTC
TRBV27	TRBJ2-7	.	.	CASGQGYEQYF	TGTGCCAGCGGTCAGGGCTACGAGCAGTACTTC
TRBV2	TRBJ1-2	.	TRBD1	CASMLDREGYTF	TGTGCCAGCATGCTGGACAGGGAAGGCTACACCTTC
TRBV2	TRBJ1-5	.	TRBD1	CASSRPGQGGQPQHF	TGTGCCAGCAGTCGCCCGGGACAGGGAGGACAGCCCCAGCATTTT
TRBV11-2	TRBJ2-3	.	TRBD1	CASSPRGQGVSSTDTQYF	TGTGCCAGCAGCCCTCGGGGACAGGGAGTTTCTAGCACAGATACGCAGTATTTT
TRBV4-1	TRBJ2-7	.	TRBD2	CASSHLAGSSYEQYF	TGCGCCAGCAGCCATCTAGCGGGTTCCTCCTACGAGCAGTACTTC
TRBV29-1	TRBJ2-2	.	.	CSVVFRESINPGELFF	TGCAGCGTTGTTTTTCGGGAGTCCATCAACCCCGGGGAGCTGTTTTTT
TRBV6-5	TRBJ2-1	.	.	CASSQGWVGNEQFF	TGTGCCAGTAGCCAGGGCTGGGTGGGAAATGAGCAGTTCTTC
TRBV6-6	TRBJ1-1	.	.	CASSTTGQLNTEAFF	TGTGCCAGCAGTACTACCGGACAGCTGAACACTGAAGCTTTCTTT
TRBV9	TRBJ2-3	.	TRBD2	CASSVTSGGTDTQYF	TGTGCCAGCAGCGTAACTAGCGGGGGCACAGATACGCAGTATTTT
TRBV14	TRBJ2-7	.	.	CASSQFIWASSYEQYF	TGTGCCAGCAGCCAATTTATTTGGGCCAGTTCCTACGAGCAGTACTTC
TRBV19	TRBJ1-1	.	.	CASSQGIYTEAFF	TGTGCCAGTAGTCAGGGGATCTACACTGAAGCTTTCTTT
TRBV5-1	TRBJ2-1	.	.	CASSLEQGIAYNEQFF	TGCGCCAGCAGCTTGGAACAGGGTATAGCCTACAATGAGCAGTTCTTC
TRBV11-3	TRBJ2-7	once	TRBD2	CASSLSGGAYEQYF	TGTGCCAGCAGCTTAAGCGGGGGGGCCTACGAGCAGTACTTC
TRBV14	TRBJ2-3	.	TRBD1	CASSPGQLIDTQYF	TGTGCCAGCAGCCCGGGACAGCTAATAGATACGCAGTATTTT
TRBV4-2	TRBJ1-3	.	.	CASSQREGPPTRTAGNTIYF	TGTGCCAGCAGCCAACGGGAAGGACCACCAACACGTACGGCTGGAAACACCATATATTTT
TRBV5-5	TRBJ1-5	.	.	CASSLTVTSKPQHF	TGTGCCAGCAGCTTGACGGTTACCTCGAAGCCCCAGCATTTT
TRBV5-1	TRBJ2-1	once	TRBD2	CASSWSGGLSNEQFF	TGCGCCAGCAGCTGGAGCGGGGGCCTTTCCAATGAGCAGTTCTTC
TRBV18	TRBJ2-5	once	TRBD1	CASSPPKGQGWTETQYF	TGTGCCAGCTCACCACCGAAGGGACAGGGGTGGACGGAGACCCAGTACTTC
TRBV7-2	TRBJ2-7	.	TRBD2	CASSHSGSRHYEQYF	TGTGCCAGCAGTCATAGCGGGAGCCGACATTACGAGCAGTACTTC
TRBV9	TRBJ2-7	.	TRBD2	CASSAGTSYYEQYF	TGTGCCAGCAGCGCCGGGACTAGTTACTACGAGCAGTACTTC
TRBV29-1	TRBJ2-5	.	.	CSVEVRLRGGETQYF	TGCAGCGTTGAAGTTAGACTCAGGGGCGGAGAGACCCAGTACTTC
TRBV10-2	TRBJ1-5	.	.	CASSGWGGDQPQHF	TGCGCCAGCAGTGGTTGGGGGGGGGATCAGCCCCAGCATTTT
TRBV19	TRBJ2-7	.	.	CASSSNRDIKGYEQYF	TGTGCCAGTAGTTCTAATCGGGACATCAAGGGCTACGAGCAGTACTTC